Shown below are 16 T cell receptor beta chains from a single sample sequenced in a study of blood T cell repertoires in COVID-19. The assay was immunoSEQ multiplex PCR, and TCRdb's table has in-frame clones only and misses some. This table holds about 220,000 clones, roughly 85% found once. The sample comprised peripheral blood. Source of these receptors: a woman in her 70s with COVID-19, enrolled during active disease.

This chain joins TRBV5-6 and TRBJ2-5, with 9 bases lining up with TRBD1. The CDR3 runs 14 residues. CDR1 SGHDT and CDR2 YYEEEE come from the germline V gene. V trimming: 6 bases; J trimming: 5 bases; junction bases outside the gene matches: 8. The CDR3 here is CASNGDRAPETQYF. The DNA of the CDR3 is TGTGCCAGCAACGGGGACAGGGCCCCGGAGACCCAGTACTTC.

The CDR3 DNA follows: TGCGCCAGCAGCCAAGATACGGCTAGCGACGGCACCGGGGAGCTGTTTTTT. Translating gives CASSQDTASDGTGELFF. The chain employs TRBV4-1 and TRBJ2-2, with D maybe TRBD2 (6 bases). CDR3 length: 17 residues. CDR1 is MGHRA and CDR2 is YSYEKL in the germline V gene. V was trimmed by 0 bases and J by 4 bases, leaving 15 bases between them.

The chain links TRBV4-2 to TRBJ2-2, with TRBD1 identical over 8 bases. In germline, CDR1 is LGHNA, CDR2 YNFKEQ. Trimming took 2 bases from V and 3 from J; bases not matched to a gene: 20. The CDR3 runs to 21 residues. Here the CDR3 DNA reads TGTGCCAGCAGCCAAATCACTATTCTTATTAGGGGACAGGAGGACACCGGGGAGCTGTTTTTT. It translates to CASSQITILIRGQEDTGELFF.

The chain combines TRBV5-4 with TRBJ1-4, with TRBD1 identical over 7 bases. CDR3 length: 13 residues. After removal of 4 bases from V and 8 bases from J, the junction contained 5 bases not matched to a gene. Germline CDR1 is SGHNT and CDR2 is YYREEE (reference sequence). Here the CDR3 reads CASSLGTAEKLFF. CDR3 nucleotide sequence: TGTGCCAGCAGCCTCGGGACAGCCGAAAAACTGTTTTTT.

The chain combines TRBV13 with TRBJ1-2, with TRBD1 identical over 10 bases. This CDR3 spans 15 amino acids. J was trimmed by 8 bases and V by 5 bases; bases with no gene match: 11. The germline V gene encodes CDR1 PRHDT and CDR2 FYEKMQ (reference sequence). The CDR3 DNA reads TGTGCCAGCAGCCTTGACAGGGGGCAGGTTGAGGGCTACACCTTC. Translated: CASSLDRGQVEGYTF.

The V and J genes are TRBV6-4 and TRBJ1-5; 7 nucleotides line up with TRBD1. Losses at the gene ends were 0 bases for V and 5 bases for J; bases not matched to a gene: 4. The CDR3 loop spans 15 amino acids. In germline, CDR1 is MRHNA, CDR2 SNTAGT. CDR3 nucleotide sequence: TGTGCCAGCAGTGACTCGGGACAGTTAGATCAGCCCCAGCATTTT. This sequence encodes CASSDSGQLDQPQHF.

The chain has TRBV28 and TRBJ1-5; TRBD1 aligns across 7 bases. The V gene end was trimmed by 6 bases and the J gene end by 4 bases; junction bases not matched to a gene: 9. The CDR3 is 15 residues long. From germline, CDR1 is MDHEN and CDR2 SYDVKM. The CDR3 loop is CASSPKGARNQPQHF. For the CDR3, the DNA is TGTGCCAGCAGCCCCAAGGGGGCCCGAAATCAGCCCCAGCATTTT. Full variable domain (remainder filled in from reference TRBV28 and TRBJ1-5): DVKVTQSSRYLVKRTGEKVFLECVQDMDHENMFWYRQDPGLGLRLIYFSYDVKMKEKGDIPEGYSVSREKKERFSLILESASTNQTSMYLCASSPKGARNQPQHFGDGTRLSIL.

The genes are TRBV7-2 and TRBJ1-1; 12 nucleotides match TRBD1. J gave up 5 bases and V 6 bases, and 4 bases lay outside the gene matches. CDR1 is SGHTA and CDR2 is FQGNSA in the germline V gene. The CDR3 loop spans 14 amino acids. As DNA, the CDR3 is TGTGCCAGCAGGGGGACAGGGGGCGCGACTGAAGCTTTCTTT. Translation: CASRGTGGATEAFF.

This rearrangement joins TRBV6-5 to TRBJ1-1, with D tentatively TRBD1 (6 bases). This CDR3 has 14 residues. V dropped 4 bases and J dropped 8 bases, with 17 bases sitting between them. CDR1 and CDR2 from the germline V gene are MNHEY and SVGAGI. CDR3 residues: CASSLEIGGGEAFF. Written as DNA, the CDR3 is TGTGCCAGCAGTTTGGAAATAGGGGGAGGGGAAGCTTTCTTT.

This clone was seen a few times. The V call is TRBV3-1 (or the pseudogene TRBV3-2), the J call TRBJ1-2, with 11 bases identical to TRBD1. Germline V lookup: CDR1 LGHDT, CDR2 YNNKEL (reference sequence). The V segment lost 4 bases and the J segment 0 bases; nucleotides outside the gene matches: 4. The length of the CDR3 is 16 residues. In DNA form, the CDR3 reads TGTGCCAGCAGCCTGCGGGACAGGGGGGCTAACTATGGCTACACCTTC. Protein: CASSLRDRGANYGYTF.

The table lists this clone with a few counts. V and J are TRBV4-3 and TRBJ1-2, with a possible D match to TRBD1 (6 bases). Germline V gene lookup returns CDR1 LGHNA and CDR2 YSLEER. The CDR3 is 17 amino acids. With 0 bases removed from V and 4 bases from J, the gap between germline ends came to 18 bases. CDR3: CASSQELGASLFYGYTF. In DNA, the CDR3 is TGCGCCAGCAGCCAAGAACTGGGGGCCTCTTTGTTCTATGGCTACACCTTC.

The chain uses TRBV6-5 and TRBJ2-2; 8 positions match TRBD1. The V segment lost 6 bases and the J segment 7 bases; nucleotides outside the gene matches: 10. The CDR3 contains 15 residues. CDR1 and CDR2 from the germline V gene are MNHEY and SVGAGI. CDR3: CASRTPTGDGGELFF. The CDR3 DNA follows: TGTGCCAGCAGAACCCCGACAGGGGACGGCGGGGAGCTGTTTTTT.

The chain has TRBV9 and TRBJ1-1; D gene ambiguous. Germline values: CDR1 SGDLS, CDR2 YYNGEE. The CDR3 length is 15 residues. Trimming left V 0 bases short and J 1 base short, with 10 bases between. CDR3 sequence: CASSVVGNPNTEAFF. CDR3 DNA: TGTGCCAGCAGCGTAGTCGGGAATCCGAACACTGAAGCTTTCTTT.

The chain employs TRBV13 and TRBJ2-7; TRBD2 aligns across 10 bases. In germline, CDR1 is PRHDT, CDR2 FYEKMQ (reference sequence). This CDR3 is built from 19 residues. J was trimmed by 6 bases and V by 1 base; bases with no gene match: 18. CDR3 DNA: TGTGCCAGCAGCTTAGCGTCGGGATTTTTAAGCGGGGGGGTTACCGAGCAGTACTTC. Encoded protein: CASSLASGFLSGGVTEQYF.

This clone was counted between two and nine times. The V gene is TRBV7-2, the J gene TRBJ2-7; 7 nucleotides align to TRBD1. This CDR3 has 15 residues. CDR1 and CDR2 from the germline V gene are SGHTA and FQGNSA. Unmatched junction bases numbered 6, after V lost 2 bases and J lost 2 bases. Here the CDR3 DNA reads TGTGCCAGCAGCTTACGTGAGACAGGGACCTACGAGCAGTACTTC. It translates to CASSLRETGTYEQYF. The whole variable domain, filled in from reference TRBV7-2 and TRBJ2-7, reads GAGVSQSPSNKVTEKGKDVELRCDPISGHTALYWYRQSLGQGLEFLIYFQGNSAPDKSGLPSDRFSAERTGGSVSTLTIQRTQQEDSAVYLCASSLRETGTYEQYFGPGTRLTVT.

This clone was seen more than once but under ten times. This chain links TRBV19 with TRBJ1-1; D not resolved. Trimming took off 10 bases at V and 4 bases at J, with 19 bases between the two ends. Germline CDR1 LNHDA, CDR2 SQIVND (reference sequence). The CDR3 is 14 residues long. Written as DNA, the CDR3 is TGTGCCACTCTTGACACCGAGGGTTCCACTGAAGCTTTCTTT. This encodes CATLDTEGSTEAFF.